The rows below give T cell receptor beta chains drawn from one sample of a study of Tregs in tolerant kidney transplant recipients. Assay: immunoSEQ multiplex PCR; the TCRdb copy retains only in-frame clones and omits some. The sample contains around 66,000 clones, 70% to 90% of which appear only once. The material was Tregs from blood, obtained before the transplant. The receptors were sampled from a human donor who received a combined kidney and bone marrow transplant. The CDR3 runs from the conserved cysteine through the conserved F or W. The order of the fields is clone size, J gene, D gene, V gene, CDR3 protein, CDR3 DNA. The D gene is left open where the match is weak. Clone size is given for some rows only: seen once, a few or many times, or a class if the clone is expanded.

abundance: NA
j_gene: TRBJ1-5
d_gene: NA
v_gene: TRBV4-1
CDR3aa: CASSQVPRGAGDRQPQHF
CDR3nt: TGCGCCAGCAGCCAAGTTCCCCGAGGGGCAGGGGACCGGCAGCCCCAGCATTTT

abundance: once
j_gene: TRBJ1-5
d_gene: TRBD1
v_gene: TRBV15
CDR3aa: CATSKQGGASGNQPQHF
CDR3nt: TGTGCCACCAGCAAACAGGGGGGGGCGAGTGGCAATCAGCCCCAGCATTTT

abundance: NA
j_gene: TRBJ1-4
d_gene: NA
v_gene: TRBV10-3
CDR3aa: CAISDRRAYATNEKLFF
CDR3nt: TGTGCCATCAGTGATCGAAGGGCCTACGCAACTAATGAAAAACTGTTTTTT

abundance: NA
j_gene: TRBJ2-1
d_gene: TRBD2
v_gene: TRBV7-9
CDR3aa: CASSTRGSGGAHTYNEQFF
CDR3nt: TGTGCCAGCAGCACCAGGGGTAGCGGGGGGGCTCATACGTACAATGAGCAGTTCTTC

abundance: NA
j_gene: TRBJ1-1
d_gene: NA
v_gene: TRBV5-1
CDR3aa: CASSLGSGPNTEAFF
CDR3nt: TGCGCCAGCAGCTTGGGCTCAGGGCCAAACACTGAAGCTTTCTTT

abundance: NA
j_gene: TRBJ2-3
d_gene: NA
v_gene: TRBV7-2
CDR3aa: CASSLELTTQYF
CDR3nt: TGTGCCAGCAGCTTAGAGCTAACTACGCAGTATTTT

abundance: NA
j_gene: TRBJ2-7
d_gene: NA
v_gene: TRBV4-3
CDR3aa: CASSQDLRGSYEQYF
CDR3nt: TGCGCCAGCAGCCAAGATCTTCGTGGCAGCTACGAGCAGTACTTC

abundance: NA
j_gene: TRBJ2-7
d_gene: NA
v_gene: TRBV5-1
CDR3aa: CASRSGSGGRYEQYF
CDR3nt: TGCGCCAGCAGATCCGGGTCCGGGGGACGCTACGAGCAGTACTTC

abundance: once
j_gene: TRBJ1-6
d_gene: NA
v_gene: TRBV5-6
CDR3aa: CASSFTPAAGDNSPLHF
CDR3nt: TGTGCCAGCAGCTTTACTCCGGCGGCAGGCGATAATTCACCCCTCCACTTT

abundance: NA
j_gene: TRBJ1-2
d_gene: TRBD1
v_gene: TRBV7-9
CDR3aa: CASSLGGQGGGYTF
CDR3nt: TGTGCCAGCAGCTTGGGTGGACAGGGAGGTGGCTACACCTTC

abundance: few
j_gene: TRBJ2-7
d_gene: NA
v_gene: TRBV7-3
CDR3aa: CASSLDVYEQYF
CDR3nt: TGTGCCAGCAGCTTAGACGTGTACGAGCAGTACTTC

abundance: NA
j_gene: TRBJ2-2
d_gene: NA
v_gene: TRBV5-5
CDR3aa: CASSFGHLGELFF
CDR3nt: TGTGCCAGCAGCTTCGGACACCTCGGGGAGCTGTTTTTT

abundance: few
j_gene: TRBJ2-2
d_gene: NA
v_gene: TRBV11-3
CDR3aa: CASSLMGGNTGELFF
CDR3nt: TGTGCCAGCAGCTTAATGGGAGGGAACACCGGGGAGCTGTTTTTT

abundance: NA
j_gene: TRBJ2-6
d_gene: TRBD2
v_gene: TRBV19
CDR3aa: CASNYGGGAGANVLTF
CDR3nt: TGTGCCTCTAATTATGGGGGAGGGGCTGGGGCCAACGTCCTGACTTTC

abundance: few
j_gene: TRBJ1-5
d_gene: NA
v_gene: TRBV28
CDR3aa: CASSWATGASNQPQHF
CDR3nt: TGTGCCAGCAGTTGGGCCACCGGGGCCTCGAATCAGCCCCAGCATTTT

abundance: NA
j_gene: TRBJ2-7
d_gene: NA
v_gene: TRBV4-3
CDR3aa: CASSQEVVGEQYF
CDR3nt: TGCGCCAGCAGCCAAGAGGTAGTGGGCGAGCAGTACTTC

abundance: NA
j_gene: TRBJ2-7
d_gene: TRBD2
v_gene: TRBV7-2
CDR3aa: CASSVGLAVSQQYF
CDR3nt: TGTGCCAGCAGCGTTGGACTAGCGGTGTCGCAACAGTACTTC

abundance: NA
j_gene: TRBJ2-1
d_gene: TRBD2
v_gene: TRBV4-3
CDR3aa: CASSRRLAGGRDEQFF
CDR3nt: TGCGCCAGCAGCCGCAGACTAGCGGGAGGGCGGGATGAGCAGTTCTTC

abundance: once
j_gene: TRBJ2-7
d_gene: NA
v_gene: TRBV4-1
CDR3aa: CASSQDPFSRQLEQYF
CDR3nt: TGCGCCAGCAGCCAAGATCCCTTTAGCCGACAATTAGAGCAGTACTTC

abundance: NA
j_gene: TRBJ2-3
d_gene: TRBD2
v_gene: TRBV4-1
CDR3aa: CASSTRTSGGSTDTQYF
CDR3nt: TGCGCCAGCAGCACCCGGACTAGCGGGGGGAGCACAGATACGCAGTATTTT